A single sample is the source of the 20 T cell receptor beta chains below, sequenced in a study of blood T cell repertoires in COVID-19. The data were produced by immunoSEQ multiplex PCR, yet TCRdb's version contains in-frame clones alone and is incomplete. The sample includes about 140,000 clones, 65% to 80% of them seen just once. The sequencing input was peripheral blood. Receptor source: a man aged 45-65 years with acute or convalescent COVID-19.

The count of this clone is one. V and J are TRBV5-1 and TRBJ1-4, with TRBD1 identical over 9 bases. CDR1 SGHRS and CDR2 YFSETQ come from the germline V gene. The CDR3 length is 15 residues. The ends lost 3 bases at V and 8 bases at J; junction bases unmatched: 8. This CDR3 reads CASSSTGTGNEKLFF. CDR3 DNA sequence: TGCGCCAGCAGCTCCACCGGGACAGGGAACGAAAAACTGTTTTTT.

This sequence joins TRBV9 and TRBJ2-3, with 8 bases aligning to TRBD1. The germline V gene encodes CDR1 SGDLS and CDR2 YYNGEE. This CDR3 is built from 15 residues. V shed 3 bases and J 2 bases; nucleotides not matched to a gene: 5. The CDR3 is CASSAQDRATDTQYF. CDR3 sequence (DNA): TGTGCCAGCAGCGCCCAGGACAGGGCCACAGATACGCAGTATTTT. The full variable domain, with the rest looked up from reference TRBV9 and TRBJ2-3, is DSGVTQTPKHLITATGQRVTLRCSPRSGDLSVYWYQQSLDQGLQFLIQYYNGEERAKGNILERFSAQQFPDLHSELNLSSLELGDSALYFCASSAQDRATDTQYFGPGTRLTVL.

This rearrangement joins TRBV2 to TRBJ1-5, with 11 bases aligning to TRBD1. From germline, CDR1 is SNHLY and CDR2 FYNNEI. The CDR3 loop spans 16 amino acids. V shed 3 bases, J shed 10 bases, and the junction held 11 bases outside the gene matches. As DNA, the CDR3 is TGTGCCAGCAGTGATCGGACAGGGGGCCAGGGACGCCCCCAGCATTTT. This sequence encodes CASSDRTGGQGRPQHF.

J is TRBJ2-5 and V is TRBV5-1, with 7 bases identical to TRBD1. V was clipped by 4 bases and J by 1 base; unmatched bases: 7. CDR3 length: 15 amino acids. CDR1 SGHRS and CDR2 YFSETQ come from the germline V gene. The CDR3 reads CASSPTGFPQETQYF. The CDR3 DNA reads TGCGCCAGCAGCCCGACAGGGTTCCCCCAAGAGACCCAGTACTTC.

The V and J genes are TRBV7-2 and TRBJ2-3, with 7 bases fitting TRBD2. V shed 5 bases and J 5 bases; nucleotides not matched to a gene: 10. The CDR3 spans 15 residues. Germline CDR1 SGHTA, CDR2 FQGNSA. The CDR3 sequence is CASSVLTGGIDTQYF. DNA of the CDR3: TGTGCCAGCAGCGTTCTAACGGGGGGAATAGATACGCAGTATTTT.

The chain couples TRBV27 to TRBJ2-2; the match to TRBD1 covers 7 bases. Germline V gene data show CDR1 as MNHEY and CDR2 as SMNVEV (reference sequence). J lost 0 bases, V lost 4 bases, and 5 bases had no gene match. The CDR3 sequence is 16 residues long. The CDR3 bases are TGTGCCAGCAGTTCCTCCGGGACAGCGAACACCGGGGAGCTGTTTTTT. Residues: CASSSSGTANTGELFF.

The CDR3: CASSADRGNEKLFF. DNA of the CDR3: TGTGCCAGCAGCGCAGACAGGGGTAATGAAAAACTGTTTTTT. This chain joins TRBV11-2 and TRBJ1-4, with TRBD1 matching over 8 bases. With V trimmed by 5 bases and J by 4 bases, 3 bases remained unmatched. The CDR3 consists of 14 residues. The germline CDR1 and CDR2 sequences are SGHAT and FQNNGV. Together with reference TRBV11-2 and TRBJ1-4, the CDR3 gives the full variable domain: EAGVAQSPRYKIIEKRQSVAFWCNPISGHATLYWYQQILGQGPKLLIQFQNNGVVDDSQLPKDRFSAERLKGVDSTLKIQPAKLEDSAVYLCASSADRGNEKLFFGSGTQLSVL.

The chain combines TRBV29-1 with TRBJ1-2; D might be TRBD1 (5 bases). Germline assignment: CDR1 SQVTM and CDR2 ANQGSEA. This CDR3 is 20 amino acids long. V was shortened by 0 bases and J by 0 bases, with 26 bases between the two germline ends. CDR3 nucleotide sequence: TGCAGCGTTGAAGACCGGTGGGGAGGGAAGGGGCCCCAAGCTAACTATGGCTACACCTTC. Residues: CSVEDRWGGKGPQANYGYTF.

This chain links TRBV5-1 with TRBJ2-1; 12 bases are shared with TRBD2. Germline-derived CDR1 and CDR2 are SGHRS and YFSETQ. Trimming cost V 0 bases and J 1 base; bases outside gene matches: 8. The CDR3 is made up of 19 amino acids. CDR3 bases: TGCGCCAGCAGCTTGGAGGCTAGCGGGGGGGTAAGATCCTACAATGAGCAGTTCTTC. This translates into CASSLEASGGVRSYNEQFF. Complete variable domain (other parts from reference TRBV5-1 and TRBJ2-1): KAGVTQTPRYLIKTRGQQVTLSCSPISGHRSVSWYQQTPGQGLQFLFEYFSETQRNKGNFPGRFSGRQFSNSRSEMNVSTLELGDSALYLCASSLEASGGVRSYNEQFFGPGTRLTVL.

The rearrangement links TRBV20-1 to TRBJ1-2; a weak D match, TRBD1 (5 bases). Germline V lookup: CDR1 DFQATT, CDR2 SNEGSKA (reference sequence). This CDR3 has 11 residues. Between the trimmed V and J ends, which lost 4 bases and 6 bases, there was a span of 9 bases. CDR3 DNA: TGCAGTGCTAATCCAGGGAATGGCTACACCTTC. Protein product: CSANPGNGYTF.

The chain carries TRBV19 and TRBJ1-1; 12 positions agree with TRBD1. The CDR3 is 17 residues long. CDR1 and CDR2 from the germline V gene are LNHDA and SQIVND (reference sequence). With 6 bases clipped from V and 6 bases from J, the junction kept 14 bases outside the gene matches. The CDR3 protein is CASSDGRLGQGASEAFF. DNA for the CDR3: TGTGCCAGTAGCGATGGGCGATTGGGACAGGGGGCATCTGAAGCTTTCTTT.

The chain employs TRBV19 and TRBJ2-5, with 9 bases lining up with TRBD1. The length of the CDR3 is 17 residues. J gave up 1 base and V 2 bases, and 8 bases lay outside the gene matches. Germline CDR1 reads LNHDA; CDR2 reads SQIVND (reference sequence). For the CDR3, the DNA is TGTGCCAGTAGTATACGCGGGACAGGGTCGGTCCAAGAGACCCAGTACTTC. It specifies CASSIRGTGSVQETQYF.

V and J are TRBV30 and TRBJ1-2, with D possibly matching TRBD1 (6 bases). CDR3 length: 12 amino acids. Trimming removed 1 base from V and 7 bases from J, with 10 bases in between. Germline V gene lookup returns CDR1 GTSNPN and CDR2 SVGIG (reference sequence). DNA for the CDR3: TGTGCCTGGAGTGGGACAGTCCGTGGCTACACCTTC. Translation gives CAWSGTVRGYTF.

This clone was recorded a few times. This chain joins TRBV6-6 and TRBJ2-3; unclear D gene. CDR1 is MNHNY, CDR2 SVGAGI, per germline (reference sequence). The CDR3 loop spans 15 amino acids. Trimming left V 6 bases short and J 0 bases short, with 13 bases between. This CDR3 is CASRLVLTSTDTQYF. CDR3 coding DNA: TGTGCCAGCAGATTAGTCCTAACTAGCACAGATACGCAGTATTTT.

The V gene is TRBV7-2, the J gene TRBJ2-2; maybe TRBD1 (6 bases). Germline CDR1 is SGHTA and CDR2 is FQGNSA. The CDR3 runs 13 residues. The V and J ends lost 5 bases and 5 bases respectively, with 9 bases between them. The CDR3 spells CASSKGVTGELFF. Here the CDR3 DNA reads TGTGCCAGCAGCAAGGGGGTTACCGGGGAGCTGTTTTTT. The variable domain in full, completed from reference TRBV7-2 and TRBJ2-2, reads GAGVSQSPSNKVTEKGKDVELRCDPISGHTALYWYRQSLGQGLEFLIYFQGNSAPDKSGLPSDRFSAERTGGSVSTLTIQRTQQEDSAVYLCASSKGVTGELFFGEGSRLTVL.

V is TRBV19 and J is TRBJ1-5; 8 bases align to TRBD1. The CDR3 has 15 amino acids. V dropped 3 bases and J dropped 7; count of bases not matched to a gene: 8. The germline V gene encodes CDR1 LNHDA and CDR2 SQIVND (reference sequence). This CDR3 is CASSILGTGSQPQHF. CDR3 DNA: TGTGCCAGTAGTATCCTGGGGACAGGATCGCAGCCCCAGCATTTT.

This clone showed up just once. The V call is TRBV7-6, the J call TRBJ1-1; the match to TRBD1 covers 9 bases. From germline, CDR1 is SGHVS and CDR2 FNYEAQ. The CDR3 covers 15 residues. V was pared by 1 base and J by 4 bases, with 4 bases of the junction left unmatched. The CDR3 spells CASSLVYRGPTEAFF. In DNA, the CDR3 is TGTGCCAGCAGCTTAGTGTACAGGGGGCCCACTGAAGCTTTCTTT.

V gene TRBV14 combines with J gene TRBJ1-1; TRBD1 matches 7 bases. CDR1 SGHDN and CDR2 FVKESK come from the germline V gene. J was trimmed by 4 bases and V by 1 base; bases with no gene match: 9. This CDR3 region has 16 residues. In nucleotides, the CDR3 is TGTGCCAGCAGCCAAGCGAAGGGGGCTGGGAGCACTGAAGCTTTCTTT. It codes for CASSQAKGAGSTEAFF.

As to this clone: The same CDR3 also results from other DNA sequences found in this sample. This CDR3 reads CASSLRGTEAFF. CDR3 nucleotides: TGCGCCAGCAGCTTGAGGGGCACTGAAGCTTTCTTT. The V and J genes are TRBV5-1 and TRBJ1-1; D is perhaps TRBD1 (5 bases). From germline, CDR1 is SGHRS and CDR2 YFSETQ. The CDR3 runs 12 residues. Deletions cut 1 base from V and 4 bases from J, with 5 bases between.

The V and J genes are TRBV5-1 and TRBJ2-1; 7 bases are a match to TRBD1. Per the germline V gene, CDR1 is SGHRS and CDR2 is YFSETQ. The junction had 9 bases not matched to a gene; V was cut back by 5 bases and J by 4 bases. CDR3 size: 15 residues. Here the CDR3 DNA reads TGCGCCAGCAGGGGAACGGGACAGCCATACAATGAGCAGTTCTTC. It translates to CASRGTGQPYNEQFF.